These 30 T cell receptor beta chains share one sample of origin, sequenced in a study of OX40 agonist ivuxolimab in advanced cancers. Clones were sequenced by immunoSEQ multiplex PCR, and TCRdb holds only the in-frame ones, with some missing. The sample has 30,000 to 50,000 clones; roughly 91% are singletons. The starting material was CD4+ or CD8+ T cells sorted from blood, obtained in a trial of the OX40 agonist ivuxolimab. The origin of the receptors is an adult with an advanced solid tumor such as melanoma, head and neck, liver or kidney cancer.

This chain joins TRBV7-3 and TRBJ2-2, with D uncertain. V was pared by 2 bases and J by 7 bases, with 8 bases between. Germline V gives CDR1 SGHTA, CDR2 FQGTGA. This CDR3 region has 13 residues. CDR3 residues: CASSLELSGELFF. CDR3 bases: TGTGCCAGCAGCTTAGAGCTAAGCGGGGAGCTGTTTTTT.

The J gene is TRBJ2-5, the V gene TRBV18; perhaps TRBD2 as D (5 bases). V lost 3 bases and J 3 bases, leaving 14 bases between the germline ends. The germline CDR1 and CDR2 sequences are KGHSH and LQKENI. The CDR3 is made up of 15 amino acids. CDR3 protein: CASSPRTGRKETQYF. As DNA, the CDR3 is TGTGCCAGCTCACCCCGGACGGGAAGGAAAGAGACCCAGTACTTC.

This chain uses TRBV7-2 with TRBJ2-5, with 10 nucleotides matching TRBD2. The ends lost 5 bases at V and 5 bases at J; junction bases unmatched: 8. This CDR3 has 15 amino acids. The germline V gene encodes CDR1 SGHTA and CDR2 FQGNSA. The CDR3 reads CASSNPASGGETQYF. DNA of the CDR3: TGTGCCAGCAGCAACCCGGCTAGCGGGGGCGAGACCCAGTACTTC.

V gene TRBV28 combines with J gene TRBJ2-5; D gene uncertain. Germline lookup yields CDR1 MDHEN and CDR2 SYDVKM. V gave up 5 bases and J gave up 5 bases, with 12 bases separating them. This CDR3 region has 13 residues. CDR3 loop: CASSKRPRETQYF. The DNA for the CDR3 is TGTGCCAGCAGTAAAAGGCCCCGGGAGACCCAGTACTTC.

V usage is TRBV4-3 and J usage is TRBJ1-2; 7 bases match TRBD1. The junction had 7 bases not matched to a gene; V was cut back by 2 bases and J by 4 bases. Per the germline V gene, CDR1 is LGHNA and CDR2 is YSLEER. The CDR3 length is 15 residues. CDR3 loop: CASSQRQGPLYGYTF. The CDR3 nucleotides read TGCGCCAGCAGCCAACGACAGGGCCCACTCTATGGCTACACCTTC.

This clone appeared a single time. This sequence joins TRBV7-8 and TRBJ2-3; TRBD2 aligns across 7 bases. Germline loops: CDR1 SGHVS, CDR2 FQNEAQ. The CDR3 is made up of 12 amino acids. The junction had 7 bases not matched to a gene; V was cut back by 4 bases and J by 12 bases. CDR3 bases: TGTGCCAGCAGCTCAGGACTAGAATCCCAGTATTTT. Protein product: CASSSGLESQYF. Based on the CDR3 plus reference TRBV7-8 and TRBJ2-3, the full variable domain is GAGVSQSPRYKVAKRGQDVALRCDPISGHVSLFWYQQALGQGPEFLTYFQNEAQLDKSGLPSDRFFAERPEGSVSTLKIQRTQQEDSAVYLCASSSGLESQYFGPGTRLTVL.

V and J are TRBV27 and TRBJ2-3; TRBD1 or TRBD2 may be the D gene (5 bases each). This CDR3 spans 13 amino acids. V was cut by 3 bases and J by 6 bases, with 10 bases left in between. Per germline, CDR1 MNHEY and CDR2 SMNVEV (reference sequence). DNA of the CDR3: TGTGCCAGCAGTTTTAAGGGGACGGATACGCAGTATTTT. The encoded protein is CASSFKGTDTQYF.

The chain carries TRBV7-6 and TRBJ1-6, with D uncertain. Germline V gene sequence: CDR1 SGHVS, CDR2 FNYEAQ. The CDR3 length is 16 residues. V was cut by 0 bases and J by 5 bases, with 11 bases left in between. The CDR3: CASSLALQTDNSPLHF. The CDR3 DNA follows: TGTGCCAGCAGCTTAGCGTTACAGACTGATAATTCACCCCTCCACTTT. Filled out from reference TRBV7-6 and TRBJ1-6, the complete variable domain reads GAGVSQSPRYKVTKRGQDVALRCDPISGHVSLYWYRQALGQGPEFLTYFNYEAQQDKSGLPNDRFSAERPEGSISTLTIQRTEQRDSAMYRCASSLALQTDNSPLHFGNGTRLTVT.

Here the CDR3 reads CASSVRQGGETQYF. The CDR3 DNA sequence: TGTGCCAGCAGCGTAAGACAGGGTGGGGAGACCCAGTACTTC. V gene TRBV7-9 combines with J gene TRBJ2-5, with 7 nucleotides matching TRBD1. The CDR3 runs 14 residues. Germline lookup yields CDR1 SEHNR and CDR2 FQNEAQ (reference sequence). V gave up 5 bases and J gave up 5 bases; unmatched junction bases: 8.

The rearrangement links TRBV2 to TRBJ1-5; D is undetermined. This CDR3 contains 12 residues. Germline lookup yields CDR1 SNHLY and CDR2 FYNNEI. Trimming took 9 bases from V and 0 from J, leaving 6 bases between them. CDR3: CASGYSNQPQHF. The CDR3 DNA sequence: TGTGCCAGTGGATATAGCAATCAGCCCCAGCATTTT.

The rearrangement uses TRBV6-6 and TRBJ2-2; D tentatively reads TRBD1 or TRBD2 (5 bases each). V gave up 3 bases and J gave up 1 base, with 12 bases separating them. Per germline, CDR1 MNHNY and CDR2 SVGAGI (reference sequence). This CDR3 spans 16 amino acids. The CDR3 nucleotides are TGTGCCAGCAGTTATTCTGGGGCGGGGAACACCGGGGAGCTGTTTTTT. This sequence encodes CASSYSGAGNTGELFF.

The chain links TRBV29-1 to TRBJ1-5; 8 bases fit TRBD1. Germline loops: CDR1 SQVTM, CDR2 ANQGSEA. Losses at the gene ends were 6 bases for V and 4 bases for J; bases not matched to a gene: 2. The CDR3 has 12 residues. CDR3 residues: CSVRTGNQPQHF. For the CDR3, the DNA is TGCAGCGTCAGGACAGGGAATCAGCCCCAGCATTTT.

This chain uses TRBV4-1 with TRBJ1-4; D not resolved. The CDR3 is made up of 14 amino acids. V lost 0 bases and J lost 6, with 8 bases in between. Germline loops: CDR1 MGHRA, CDR2 YSYEKL. CDR3 residues: CASSQEDGYEKLFF. CDR3 coding DNA: TGCGCCAGCAGCCAAGAAGACGGCTATGAAAAACTGTTTTTT.

The V and J genes are TRBV6-6 and TRBJ1-4, with no clear D. The germline gives CDR1 MNHNY, CDR2 SVGAGI (reference sequence). V lost 3 bases, J lost 8 bases, and 4 bases lay in between. The CDR3 extends over 11 amino acids. In nucleotides, the CDR3 is TGTGCCAGCAGTTATAAGGAAAAACTGTTTTTT. As protein: CASSYKEKLFF.

The chain has TRBV5-1 and TRBJ1-1, with TRBD1 as a possible D gene (6 bases). V gave up 4 bases and J gave up 7 bases, with 11 bases separating them. Looked up from germline, CDR1 is SGHRS and CDR2 is YFSETQ. This CDR3 is 12 amino acids long. CDR3 nucleotides: TGCGCCAGCAGCCTACAGGGATATGAAGCTTTCTTT. It encodes CASSLQGYEAFF.

This sequence joins TRBV7-3 and TRBJ1-6; D gene unclear. V was shortened by 4 bases and J by 0 bases, with 13 bases between the two germline ends. The CDR3 sequence is 17 residues long. Germline-derived CDR1 and CDR2 are SGHTA and FQGTGA. The CDR3 bases are TGTGCCAGCAGCTACGGACCGGGAAGCTCCTATAATTCACCCCTCCACTTT. This translates into CASSYGPGSSYNSPLHF.

The rearrangement uses TRBV15 and TRBJ1-4, with TRBD1 matching 9 bases. Germline CDR1 is LNHNV and CDR2 is YYDKDF (reference sequence). This CDR3 is 16 amino acids long. The trim removed 0 bases at V and 7 bases at J, leaving 6 bases unmatched. This CDR3 is CATSRDPGTGSEKLFF. CDR3 coding DNA: TGTGCCACCAGCAGAGATCCGGGGACAGGGAGTGAAAAACTGTTTTTT. Based on the CDR3 plus reference TRBV15 and TRBJ1-4, the full variable domain is DAMVIQNPRYQVTQFGKPVTLSCSQTLNHNVMYWYQQKSSQAPKLLFHYYDKDFNNEADTPDNFQSRRPNTSFCFLDIRSPGLGDTAMYLCATSRDPGTGSEKLFFGSGTQLSVL.

The chain joins TRBV6-6 to TRBJ1-2, with D possibly being TRBD1 (5 bases). Germline V CDR1 and CDR2: MNHNY, SVGAGI (reference sequence). The CDR3 is 14 residues long. V lost 5 bases to trimming and J lost 5 bases, with 15 bases between them. In nucleotides, the CDR3 is TGTGCCAGCAGTGCATCCGGGACCCAGTATGGCTACACCTTC. Encoded protein: CASSASGTQYGYTF.

This clone was found once. The V and J genes are TRBV28 and TRBJ1-1; weak D call: TRBD1 (6 bases). Trimming stripped 3 bases from V and 10 bases from J, with 21 bases between. CDR1 is MDHEN, CDR2 SYDVKM, per germline. This CDR3 has 15 residues. The CDR3 reads CASSLGGTPVQGAFF. CDR3 DNA sequence: TGTGCCAGCAGTTTGGGGGGGACACCAGTCCAGGGAGCTTTCTTT.

The rearrangement joins TRBV6-1 to TRBJ1-3; D not certain. The V and J ends lost 10 bases and 0 bases respectively, with 13 bases between them. CDR3 length: 14 amino acids. Germline values: CDR1 MNHNS, CDR2 SASEGT. The CDR3 DNA reads TGTGCCACCGTGGCCCTTCTCTCTGGAAACACCATATATTTT. It is translated as CATVALLSGNTIYF.

This sequence joins TRBV2 and TRBJ1-1; D is uncertain. V gave up 4 bases and J gave up 0 bases, with 15 bases separating them. CDR1 and CDR2 from the germline V gene are SNHLY and FYNNEI. The CDR3 runs to 16 residues. The CDR3 DNA follows: TGTGCCAGCAGTGCCGGCGGTCAGGTAATGAACACTGAAGCTTTCTTT. Translated: CASSAGGQVMNTEAFF.

The J gene is TRBJ2-4, the V gene TRBV6-1, with TRBD2 identical over 7 bases. Germline assignment: CDR1 MNHNS and CDR2 SASEGT. The CDR3 extends over 14 amino acids. Unmatched junction bases numbered 7, after V lost 4 bases and J lost 7 bases. CDR3 in amino acids: CASSVIGGGNIQYF. CDR3 nucleotides: TGTGCCAGCAGTGTCATTGGGGGAGGGAACATTCAGTACTTC.

The chain combines TRBV7-3 with TRBJ2-7; 10 bases fit TRBD1. The CDR3 extends over 15 amino acids. Germline V lookup: CDR1 SGHTA, CDR2 FQGTGA. The junction had 5 bases not matched to a gene; V was cut back by 1 base and J by 5 bases. CDR3 nucleotides: TGTGCCAGCAGCTTAATGGGGACAGGGGACCACGAGCAGTACTTC. It specifies CASSLMGTGDHEQYF.

The chain recombines TRBV28 with TRBJ1-1; the D is unclear. V lost 5 bases and J 11 bases, leaving 12 bases between the germline ends. The CDR3 covers 11 residues. CDR1 is MDHEN and CDR2 is SYDVKM in the germline V gene. The CDR3 nucleotides are TGTGCCAGCAGTCGGACGGTTGGGGCTTTCTTT. This encodes CASSRTVGAFF.

The gene calls are TRBV5-6 and TRBJ2-5; possibly TRBD1 for D (6 bases). This CDR3 spans 17 amino acids. V lost 4 bases to trimming and J lost 3 bases, with 22 bases between them. Looked up from germline, CDR1 is SGHDT and CDR2 is YYEEEE. CDR3 sequence reads: CASSGLVYAGEKETQYF. The CDR3 DNA follows: TGTGCCAGCAGCGGTTTGGTATATGCAGGGGAGAAAGAGACCCAGTACTTC.

The chain couples TRBV2 to TRBJ1-2; TRBD1 is a possible D gene (5 bases). Germline values: CDR1 SNHLY, CDR2 FYNNEI. Trimming cost V 5 bases and J 0 bases, with 10 bases left between them. This CDR3 contains 14 residues. The CDR3 nucleotides are TGTGCCAGCAGTAGGGACGGATCTAACTATGGCTACACCTTC. Its translation is CASSRDGSNYGYTF.

The chain carries TRBV7-8 and TRBJ1-2; a possible D gene is TRBD1 (5 bases). Trimming stripped 4 bases from V and 3 bases from J, with 18 bases between. Germline V gives CDR1 SGHVS, CDR2 FQNEAQ. This CDR3 has 16 amino acids. DNA of the CDR3: TGTGCCAGCAGCTCGCTAAGCGGGGCCCTTCACTATGGCTACACCTTC. It yields the protein CASSSLSGALHYGYTF.

Only a few counts were recorded for this clone. This chain connects TRBV7-7 to TRBJ1-1; D is unclear. From germline, CDR1 is SSHAT and CDR2 FNYEAQ (reference sequence). CDR3 length: 13 residues. The V and J ends lost 3 bases and 5 bases respectively, with 10 bases between them. CDR3 nucleotide sequence: TGTGCCAGCAGCTTCACATTGGGGACTGAAGCTTTCTTT. It codes for CASSFTLGTEAFF.

The chain combines TRBV10-3 with TRBJ1-2; weak D call: TRBD1 (5 bases). The CDR3 is made up of 13 amino acids. V lost 3 bases and J 4 bases, leaving 9 bases between the germline ends. Per the germline V gene, CDR1 is ENHRY and CDR2 is SYGVKD. DNA of the CDR3: TGTGCCATCAGTGACCGGGACGGCTATGGCTACACCTTC. Its protein is CAISDRDGYGYTF.

The chain recombines TRBV7-2 with TRBJ1-2; TRBD1 might be the D (5 bases). The CDR3 covers 13 residues. V lost 1 base to trimming and J lost 8 bases, with 11 bases between them. Germline loops: CDR1 SGHTA, CDR2 FQGNSA. The CDR3 sequence: CASSLDLGAGYTF. The CDR3 nucleotides are TGTGCCAGCAGCTTAGACCTTGGGGCGGGCTACACCTTC.